The 20 T cell receptor beta chains below all came from one sample that was sequenced in a study of early T cells in non-severe SARS-CoV-2 infection. TCRdb ran MiXCR on the 5' RACE reads and lists one entry per CDR3 protein. In the table there are approximately 66,000 distinct CDR3 sequences, about 12% of which are singletons. The input for sequencing was whole blood, taken at baseline. All receptors come from an adult who was a healthcare worker with PCR-confirmed SARS-CoV-2 infection or an uninfected control (not recorded which). The donor label of this sample is uncertain.

J is TRBJ2-2 and V is TRBV19; the D gene is possibly TRBD1 (5 bases). The length of the CDR3 is 16 residues. Trimming pared 0 bases from V and 4 bases from J, leaving 12 bases between. The germline gives CDR1 LNHDA, CDR2 SQIVND (reference sequence). The DNA for the CDR3 is TGTGCCAGTAGTATAGATCTTGGGGCGCGCACCGGGGAGCTGTTTTTT. Amino acids: CASSIDLGARTGELFF. Based on the CDR3 plus reference TRBV19 and TRBJ2-2, the full variable domain is DGGITQSPKYLFRKEGQNVTLSCEQNLNHDAMYWYRQDPGQGLRLIYYSQIVNDFQKGDIAEGYSVSREKKESFPLTVTSAQKNPTAFYLCASSIDLGARTGELFFGEGSRLTVL.

CDR3 bases: TGTGCCAGCAGCTTAGGCCAGGGGGCCAGGAATGAGCAGTTCTTC. Its translation is CASSLGQGARNEQFF. The chain is built from TRBV7-2 and TRBJ2-1, with 8 bases that match TRBD1. Germline V lookup: CDR1 SGHTA, CDR2 FQGNSA. The CDR3 is made up of 15 amino acids. The J segment lost 7 bases and the V segment lost 1 base, leaving 6 bases of the junction unmatched.

This chain links TRBV12-3 or TRBV12-4 with TRBJ1-1; TRBD1 aligns across 7 bases. The trim removed 1 base at V and 4 bases at J, leaving 6 bases unmatched. The CDR3 length is 15 residues. CDR3 in DNA: TGTGCCAGCAGTTTAGTGACAGGGTATAGCACTGAAGCTTTCTTT. This translates into CASSLVTGYSTEAFF.

The rearrangement joins TRBV5-6 to TRBJ2-4; D gene uncertain. From germline, CDR1 is SGHDT and CDR2 YYEEEE. The V end was cut by 1 base, the J end by 7 bases, with 9 bases between. CDR3 length: 13 residues. CDR3 region: CASSLSGSNIQYF. CDR3 in DNA: TGTGCCAGCAGCTTGTCAGGCTCGAACATTCAGTACTTC.

This clonotype was counted only a few times. The chain uses TRBV6-5 and TRBJ1-6; D is unclear. Germline V gene lookup returns CDR1 MNHEY and CDR2 SVGAGI. With 5 bases removed from V and 7 bases from J, the gap between germline ends came to 12 bases. This CDR3 spans 14 amino acids. CDR3 in amino acids: CASSPQQGNSPLHF. The CDR3 bases are TGTGCCAGCAGTCCCCAGCAAGGGAATTCACCCCTCCACTTT.

This chain connects TRBV5-1 to TRBJ2-3; D is possibly TRBD2 (6 bases). CDR1 and CDR2 (germline): SGHRS, YFSETQ. V lost 7 bases and J lost 0, with 15 bases in between. The CDR3 extends over 15 amino acids. The DNA of the CDR3 is TGCGCCAGCCGACTCGGGGGTCGTAGCACAGATACGCAGTATTTT. Its translation: CASRLGGRSTDTQYF. Complete variable domain (other parts from reference TRBV5-1 and TRBJ2-3): KAGVTQTPRYLIKTRGQQVTLSCSPISGHRSVSWYQQTPGQGLQFLFEYFSETQRNKGNFPGRFSGRQFSNSRSEMNVSTLELGDSALYLCASRLGGRSTDTQYFGPGTRLTVL.

DNA of the CDR3: TGTGCCAGCAGCCAAATGCAGGACACTGAAGCTTTCTTT. Its translation: CASSQMQDTEAFF. The V and J genes are TRBV7-3 and TRBJ1-1; D not certain. CDR3 length equals 13 residues. From germline, CDR1 is SGHTA and CDR2 FQGTGA. V lost 5 bases, J lost 3 bases, and 10 bases lay in between.

The chain uses TRBV19 and TRBJ1-4; tentative D call: TRBD1 (5 bases). This CDR3 has 18 residues. From germline, CDR1 is LNHDA and CDR2 SQIVND (reference sequence). Trimming pared 5 bases from V and 4 bases from J, leaving 23 bases between. The CDR3 nucleotides read TGTGCCAGTAGTCCTCCAGTTGATCGCAGGGATGATAATGAAAAACTGTTTTTT. It yields the protein CASSPPVDRRDDNEKLFF.

The sample holds a few counts of this clonotype. This chain joins TRBV7-2 and TRBJ2-3; a weak D match, TRBD1 (5 bases). From germline, CDR1 is SGHTA and CDR2 FQGNSA. V was shortened by 5 bases and J by 0 bases, with 9 bases between the two germline ends. The CDR3 sequence is 14 residues long. CDR3 protein: CASSQRQSTDTQYF. CDR3 nucleotide sequence: TGTGCCAGCAGCCAGCGACAGAGCACAGATACGCAGTATTTT.

The CDR3 DNA reads TGTGCCACCAGTGATTCTGGACTCTCGGACGGAGGGAGCAATCAGCCCCAGCATTTT. Its translation: CATSDSGLSDGGSNQPQHF. The chain is built from TRBV24-1 and TRBJ1-5; D gene ambiguous. Germline V gene lookup returns CDR1 KGHDR and CDR2 SFDVKD. CDR3 length equals 19 residues. V lost 2 bases, J lost 1 base, and 20 bases lay in between.

The chain recombines TRBV29-1 with TRBJ2-3; 10 bases align to TRBD2. The V segment lost 6 bases and the J segment 0 bases; nucleotides outside the gene matches: 6. There are 15 residues in the CDR3. Germline V gene sequence: CDR1 SQVTM, CDR2 ANQGSEA. CDR3 sequence: CSVLLAGVSTDTQYF. The CDR3 bases are TGCAGCGTGCTGCTAGCGGGGGTTAGCACAGATACGCAGTATTTT.

In this sample, this clonotype turned up many times. V is TRBV2 and J is TRBJ2-1; 10 bases are a match to TRBD1. Germline V CDR1 and CDR2: SNHLY, FYNNEI. The CDR3 consists of 14 residues. The J segment lost 5 bases and the V segment lost 6 bases, leaving 4 bases of the junction unmatched. CDR3 region: CASRRTGGNNEQFF. The CDR3 coding sequence is TGTGCCAGCAGGAGGACAGGGGGGAACAATGAGCAGTTCTTC.

This chain joins TRBV29-1 and TRBJ1-2; D gene ambiguous. The CDR3 runs 13 residues. Germline V gives CDR1 SQVTM, CDR2 ANQGSEA. V dropped 3 bases and J dropped 2 bases, with 10 bases sitting between them. CDR3: CSVEMARNYGYTF. The CDR3 coding sequence is TGCAGCGTTGAGATGGCCAGGAACTATGGCTACACCTTC. The full variable domain, in which reference TRBV29-1 and TRBJ1-2 provide the parts outside the CDR3, is SAVISQKPSRDICQRGTSLTIQCQVDSQVTMMFWYRQQPGQSLTLIATANQGSEATYESGFVIDKFPISRPNLTFSTLTVSNMSPEDSSIYLCSVEMARNYGYTFGSGTRLTVV.

This clonotype was seen more than once but under ten times. The CDR3 bases are TGTGCCAGCAGTGAAGCGGGGACAGGGGGCCTCGGAAACACCATATATTTT. Residues: CASSEAGTGGLGNTIYF. The chain is built from TRBV2 and TRBJ1-3, with TRBD1 identical over 12 bases. V shed 0 bases, J shed 4 bases, and the junction held 4 bases outside the gene matches. Germline loops: CDR1 SNHLY, CDR2 FYNNEI. The CDR3 contains 17 residues.

The genes are TRBV3-1 and TRBJ2-3; 7 bases fit TRBD1. CDR3 length: 15 amino acids. Unmatched junction bases numbered 5, after V lost 1 base and J lost 4 bases. In germline, CDR1 is LGHDT, CDR2 YNNKEL (reference sequence). This CDR3 reads CASSQGPRGSDTQYF. Written as DNA, the CDR3 is TGTGCCAGCAGCCAAGGTCCCAGGGGGTCAGATACGCAGTATTTT.

Many counts were recorded for this clonotype. The chain links TRBV7-9 to TRBJ2-3; D may be TRBD1 or TRBD2 (6 bases each). The CDR3 is 14 amino acids. Germline V gene data show CDR1 as SEHNR and CDR2 as FQNEAQ (reference sequence). V lost 2 bases and J 3 bases, leaving 9 bases between the germline ends. CDR3: CASSLRGATDTQYF. DNA of the CDR3: TGTGCCAGCAGCTTAAGGGGGGCAACAGATACGCAGTATTTT.

This clonotype has more than one count but fewer than ten. The chain recombines TRBV6-2 or TRBV6-3 with TRBJ1-2, with TRBD1 identical over 11 bases. Germline values: CDR1 MNHEY, CDR2 SVGEGT. The V gene end was trimmed by 6 bases and the J gene end by 3 bases; junction bases not matched to a gene: 6. The CDR3 consists of 15 residues. CDR3 DNA: TGTGCCAGCAGACCAGGACAGGGGGCGGACTATGGCTACACCTTC. This translates into CASRPGQGADYGYTF.

This clonotype was seen more than once but under ten times. This sequence joins TRBV29-1 and TRBJ2-1; TRBD1 aligns across 7 bases. The V gene end was trimmed by 3 bases and the J gene end by 8 bases; junction bases not matched to a gene: 4. The CDR3 runs to 12 residues. The germline V gene encodes CDR1 SQVTM and CDR2 ANQGSEA. The CDR3 DNA sequence: TGCAGCGTTGATGACAGGGACGATGAGCAGTTCTTC. This translates into CSVDDRDDEQFF.

This chain connects TRBV7-6 to TRBJ2-3, with D tentatively TRBD1 or TRBD2 (7 bases each). Germline loops: CDR1 SGHVS, CDR2 FNYEAQ. The V end was cut by 4 bases, the J end by 1 base, with 21 bases between. The CDR3 is 18 amino acids. This CDR3 reads CASSSYPAGGVGTDTQYF. CDR3 nucleotide sequence: TGTGCCAGCAGCTCCTACCCGGCAGGGGGGGTGGGCACAGATACGCAGTATTTT. The full variable domain, rest sourced from reference TRBV7-6 and TRBJ2-3, is GAGVSQSPRYKVTKRGQDVALRCDPISGHVSLYWYRQALGQGPEFLTYFNYEAQQDKSGLPNDRFSAERPEGSISTLTIQRTEQRDSAMYRCASSSYPAGGVGTDTQYFGPGTRLTVL.

J is TRBJ1-1 and V is TRBV12-3 or TRBV12-4, with D uncertain. V dropped 1 base and J dropped 9 bases, with 15 bases sitting between them. The CDR3 sequence is 14 residues long. In DNA, the CDR3 is TGTGCCAGCAGTTTAGTGGCCCAGGCGGACCAAGCTTTCTTT. It specifies CASSLVAQADQAFF.